These T cell receptor beta chains were read from a single sample in a study of response to subunit inactivated influenza vaccine. TCRdb reanalysed the RT-PCR reads using MiXCR and keeps one entry per CDR3 protein. The sample consists of 500,000 to 550,000 distinct CDR3 sequences, approximately 7.3% of them appearing once. Sample: PBMCs from blood, taken 23 months after vaccination. These receptors came from a man in his fifties or sixties who received an inactivated influenza vaccine. Each CDR3 is given with its conserved first and last residue. The order of the fields is clone size, CDR3 length, V gene, CDR3 protein. Clone size appears in some rows only: once, few, many, or a class for an expanded clone.

>many|14|TRBV20-1
CSALSGTGINEQFF
>.|15|TRBV27
CASSLSWVPGGEQYF
>many|15|TRBV15
CATSRYRGAGNEQFF
>.|12|TRBV20-1
CSAIQYGETQYF
>many|10|TRBV29-1
CSAGAETQYF
>few|16|TRBV7-9
CASSLGPGPGNQPQHF
>many|15|TRBV5-1
CASSLAVQGRNGYTF
>.|15|TRBV7-2
CASSPAGLVQETQYF
>many|16|TRBV2
CASSPGTSGSADTQYF
>.|13|TRBV7-6
CASSNPTGETQYF